This TCR beta chain was sequenced during a study of blood T cell repertoires in COVID-19. Study as a whole: The origin of the acute and convalescent COVID-19 samples was the United States, Italy and Spain.

Clones were read by immunoSEQ multiplex PCR, and TCRdb kept only the in-frame ones, dropping some. The repertoire holds about 110,000 clones, with approximately 80% as singletons. This clone was observed a single time. This sequence originates from a woman between 45 and 60 years old with acute or convalescent COVID-19. The sequenced sample consisted of peripheral blood.

CDR3 amino acids: CASSPLKGLSGANVLTF. The CDR3 region has the DNA TGTGCCAGCTCACCTCTTAAGGGGCTCTCTGGGGCCAACGTCCTGACTTTC. The rearrangement links TRBV18 to TRBJ2-6; a possible D gene is TRBD1 (5 bases). V was pared by 3 bases and J by 0 bases, with 12 bases between. The CDR3 loop spans 17 amino acids. From germline, CDR1 is KGHSH and CDR2 LQKENI. Full variable domain (outside the CDR3, taken from reference TRBV18 and TRBJ2-6): NAGVMQNPRHLVRRRGQEARLRCSPMKGHSHVYWYRQLPEEGLKFMVYLQKENIIDESGMPKERFSAEFPKEGPSILRIQQVVRGDSAAYFCASSPLKGLSGANVLTFGAGSRLTVL.